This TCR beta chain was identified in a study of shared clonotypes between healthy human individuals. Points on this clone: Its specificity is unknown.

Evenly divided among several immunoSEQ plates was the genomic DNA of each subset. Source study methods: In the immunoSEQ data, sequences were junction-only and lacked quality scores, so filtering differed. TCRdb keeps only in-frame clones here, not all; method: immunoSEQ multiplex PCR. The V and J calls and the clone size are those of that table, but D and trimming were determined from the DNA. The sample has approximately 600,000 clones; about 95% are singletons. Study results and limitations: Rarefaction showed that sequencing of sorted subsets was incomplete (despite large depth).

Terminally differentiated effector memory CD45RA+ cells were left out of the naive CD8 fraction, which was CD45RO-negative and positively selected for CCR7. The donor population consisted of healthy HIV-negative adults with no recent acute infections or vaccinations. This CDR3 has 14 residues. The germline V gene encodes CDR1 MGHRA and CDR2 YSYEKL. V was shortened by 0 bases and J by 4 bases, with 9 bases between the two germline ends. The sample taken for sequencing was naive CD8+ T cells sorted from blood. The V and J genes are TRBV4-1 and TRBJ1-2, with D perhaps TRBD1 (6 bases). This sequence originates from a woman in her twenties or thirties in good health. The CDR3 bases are TGCGCCAGCAGCCAAGATAAAGGGGGCTATGGCTACACCTTC. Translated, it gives CASSQDKGGYGYTF.